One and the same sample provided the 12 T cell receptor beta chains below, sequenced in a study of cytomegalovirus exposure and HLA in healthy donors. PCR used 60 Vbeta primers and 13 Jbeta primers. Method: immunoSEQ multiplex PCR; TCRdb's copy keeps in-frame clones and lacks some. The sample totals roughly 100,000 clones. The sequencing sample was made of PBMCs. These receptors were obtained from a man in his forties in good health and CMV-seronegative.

CDR3 sequence (DNA): TGTGCTAGTGCCTGGACAGGGGGAACTGAAGCTTTCTTT. Translated: CASAWTGGTEAFF. The chain uses TRBV12-5 and TRBJ1-1, with 10 bases fitting TRBD1. Trimming at V came to 7 bases and at J to 5 bases, leaving 4 bases not matched to a gene. This CDR3 is 13 amino acids long. Germline-derived CDR1 and CDR2 are LGHNT and FRNRAP.

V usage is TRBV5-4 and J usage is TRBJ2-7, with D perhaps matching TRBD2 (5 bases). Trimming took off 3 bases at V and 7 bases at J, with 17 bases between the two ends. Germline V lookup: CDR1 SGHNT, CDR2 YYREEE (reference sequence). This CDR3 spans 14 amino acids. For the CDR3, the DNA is TGTGCCAGCAGCTCACCTGGACCTCCGGGGGAGCAGTACTTC. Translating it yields CASSSPGPPGEQYF.

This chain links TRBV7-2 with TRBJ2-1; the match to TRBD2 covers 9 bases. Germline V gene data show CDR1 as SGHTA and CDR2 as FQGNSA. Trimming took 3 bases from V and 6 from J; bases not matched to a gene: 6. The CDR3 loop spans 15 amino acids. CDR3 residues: CASSFGTSSVNEQFF. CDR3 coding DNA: TGTGCCAGCAGCTTCGGGACTAGCAGTGTCAATGAGCAGTTCTTC. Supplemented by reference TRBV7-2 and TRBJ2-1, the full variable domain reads GAGVSQSPSNKVTEKGKDVELRCDPISGHTALYWYRQSLGQGLEFLIYFQGNSAPDKSGLPSDRFSAERTGGSVSTLTIQRTQQEDSAVYLCASSFGTSSVNEQFFGPGTRLTVL.

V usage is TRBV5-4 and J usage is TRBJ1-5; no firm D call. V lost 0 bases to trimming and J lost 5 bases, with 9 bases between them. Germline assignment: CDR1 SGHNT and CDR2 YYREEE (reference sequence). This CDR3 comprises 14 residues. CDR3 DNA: TGTGCCAGCAGCTTGGGCGGGGTGGATCAGCCCCAGCATTTT. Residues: CASSLGGVDQPQHF. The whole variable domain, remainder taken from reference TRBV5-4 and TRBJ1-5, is ETGVTQSPTHLIKTRGQQVTLRCSSQSGHNTVSWYQQALGQGPQFIFQYYREEENGRGNFPPRFSGLQFPNYSSELNVNALELDDSALYLCASSLGGVDQPQHFGDGTRLSIL.

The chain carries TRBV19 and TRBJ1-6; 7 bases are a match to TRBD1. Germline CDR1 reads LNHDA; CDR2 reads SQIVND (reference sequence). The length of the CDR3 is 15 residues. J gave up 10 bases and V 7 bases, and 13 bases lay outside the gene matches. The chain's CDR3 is CASKMGETGRSPLHF. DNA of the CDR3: TGTGCCAGTAAAATGGGAGAGACAGGGCGATCACCCCTCCACTTT.

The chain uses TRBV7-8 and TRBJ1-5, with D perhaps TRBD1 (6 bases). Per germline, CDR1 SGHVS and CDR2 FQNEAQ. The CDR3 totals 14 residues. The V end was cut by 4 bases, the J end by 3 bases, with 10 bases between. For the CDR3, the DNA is TGTGCCAGCAGCTCTCGGGACAACAATCAGCCCCAGCATTTT. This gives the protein CASSSRDNNQPQHF.

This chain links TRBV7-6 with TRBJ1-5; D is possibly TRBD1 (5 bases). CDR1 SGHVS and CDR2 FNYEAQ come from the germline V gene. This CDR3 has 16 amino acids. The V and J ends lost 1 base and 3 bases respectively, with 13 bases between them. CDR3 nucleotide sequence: TGTGCCAGCAGCTTAGGGGCAGGGTCGCTCAATCAGCCCCAGCATTTT. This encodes CASSLGAGSLNQPQHF.

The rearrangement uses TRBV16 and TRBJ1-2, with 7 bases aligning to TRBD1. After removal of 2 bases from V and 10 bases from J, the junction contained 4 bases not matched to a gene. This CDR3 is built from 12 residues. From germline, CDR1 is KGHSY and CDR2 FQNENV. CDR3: CASSQGQADYTF. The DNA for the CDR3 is TGTGCCAGCAGCCAAGGACAGGCGGACTACACCTTC.

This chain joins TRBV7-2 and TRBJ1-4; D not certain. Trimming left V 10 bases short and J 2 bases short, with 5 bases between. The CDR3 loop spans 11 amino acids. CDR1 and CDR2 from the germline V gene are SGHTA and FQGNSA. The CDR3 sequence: CATGTNEKLFF. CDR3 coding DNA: TGTGCCACCGGGACTAATGAAAAACTGTTTTTT.

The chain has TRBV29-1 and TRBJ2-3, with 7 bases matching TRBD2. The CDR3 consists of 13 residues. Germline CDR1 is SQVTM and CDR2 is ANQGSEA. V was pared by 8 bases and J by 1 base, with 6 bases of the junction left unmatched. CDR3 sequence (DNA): TGCAGCTCCCGGGGGGTAGGCACAGATACGCAGTATTTT. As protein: CSSRGVGTDTQYF.

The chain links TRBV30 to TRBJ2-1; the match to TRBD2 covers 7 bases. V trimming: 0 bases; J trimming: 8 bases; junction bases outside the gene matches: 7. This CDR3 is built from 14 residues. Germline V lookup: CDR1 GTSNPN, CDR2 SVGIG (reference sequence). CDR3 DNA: TGTGCCTGGAGTGTACGGCGGGAGAGCGATGAGCAGTTCTTC. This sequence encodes CAWSVRRESDEQFF.

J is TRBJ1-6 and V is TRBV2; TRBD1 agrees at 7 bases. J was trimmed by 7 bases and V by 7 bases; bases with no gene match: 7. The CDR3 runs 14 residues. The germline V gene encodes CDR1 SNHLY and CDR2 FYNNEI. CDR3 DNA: TGTGCCAGCAAAAGACAGGGCCAAAATTCACCCCTCCACTTT. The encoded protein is CASKRQGQNSPLHF.